The 14 T cell receptor beta chains reported below all come from one sample, sequenced in a study of T cells in Graves' hyperthyroidism and ophthalmopathy. RNA transcripts were the template for amplifying TCR beta CDR3 regions. During a first-round RT-PCR of the TCR CDR3, the HTBI primer set was used. TCRdb itself ran the multiplex PCR reads through MiXCR, one entry per CDR3 protein. This sample has 350,000 to 400,000 distinct CDR3 sequences, with about 18% found just once. The material sequenced was blood. Receptor source: a man between 18 and 29 years old with Graves' ophthalmopathy.

The V gene is TRBV20-1, the J gene TRBJ1-2; D ambiguous. Trimming pared 7 bases from V and 2 bases from J, leaving 11 bases between. The CDR3 runs to 12 residues. Germline CDR1 is DFQATT and CDR2 is SNEGSKA (reference sequence). This CDR3 is CSGQAYNYGYTF. The CDR3 nucleotides are TGCAGTGGGCAGGCCTACAACTATGGCTACACCTTC.

This clonotype occurred once. This sequence joins TRBV6-1 and TRBJ2-7; weak D call: TRBD1 (6 bases). This CDR3 contains 14 residues. The V end lost 5 bases, the J end lost 1 base, and 12 bases lay between the germline ends. Germline CDR1 MNHNS, CDR2 SASEGT. The CDR3 nucleotides read TGTGCCAGCAGTAAGAAGGGGGTGTCCTACGAGCAGTACTTC. Its protein product is CASSKKGVSYEQYF.

This clonotype has ten or more counts. The chain links TRBV2 to TRBJ2-7; perhaps TRBD2 as D (6 bases). Germline CDR1 SNHLY, CDR2 FYNNEI. Trimming removed 6 bases at V and 4 bases at J, with 10 bases between. The CDR3 has 12 amino acids. CDR3 nucleotides: TGTGCCAGCAGGGCAGGGAGGTACGAGCAGTACTTC. Translating gives CASRAGRYEQYF.

The V gene is TRBV20-1, the J gene TRBJ2-5; 15 nucleotides align to TRBD2. The germline CDR1 and CDR2 sequences are DFQATT and SNEGSKA (reference sequence). Losses at the gene ends were 0 bases for V and 2 bases for J; bases not matched to a gene: 4. The CDR3 runs 17 residues. This CDR3 reads CSARDVGLAGGQETQYF. The CDR3 nucleotides are TGCAGTGCTAGAGATGTTGGACTAGCGGGGGGGCAAGAGACCCAGTACTTC.

The V call is TRBV9, the J call TRBJ1-5; D remains ambiguous. The CDR3 is 14 residues long. Germline CDR1 is SGDLS and CDR2 is YYNGEE. Trimming took 0 bases from V and 5 from J, leaving 9 bases between them. CDR3 nucleotide sequence: TGTGCCAGCAGCGTAGAATGGAGAGATCAGCCCCAGCATTTT. Translated: CASSVEWRDQPQHF.

In this sample, this clonotype turned up a few times. This chain joins TRBV19 and TRBJ2-7; D tentatively fits TRBD1 or TRBD2 (5 bases each). In germline, CDR1 is LNHDA, CDR2 SQIVND (reference sequence). The CDR3 spans 13 residues. V was shortened by 5 bases and J by 3 bases, with 11 bases between the two germline ends. CDR3: CASSAGAFYEQYF. In DNA form, the CDR3 reads TGTGCCAGTAGTGCCGGGGCGTTCTACGAGCAGTACTTC.

This clonotype was detected only a few times. This sequence joins TRBV3-1 and TRBJ1-3; 8 nucleotides agree with TRBD1. Germline CDR1 LGHDT, CDR2 YNNKEL (reference sequence). The CDR3 spans 18 residues. V dropped 5 bases and J dropped 0; count of bases not matched to a gene: 12. This CDR3 is CASSSDRARLSSGNTIYF. The CDR3 region has the DNA TGTGCCAGCAGCTCGGACAGGGCCCGGCTAAGCTCTGGAAACACCATATATTTT.

This clonotype was observed many times. The V gene is TRBV3-1, the J gene TRBJ1-5, with D uncertain. This CDR3 is 13 amino acids long. Germline CDR1 and CDR2: LGHDT and YNNKEL (reference sequence). V lost 1 base to trimming and J lost 5 bases, with 6 bases between them. The CDR3, as DNA: TGTGCCAGCAGCCAAGGGAGTCATCAGCCCCAGCATTTT. This gives the protein CASSQGSHQPQHF.

The V and J genes are TRBV20-1 and TRBJ1-2; TRBD1 is a possible D gene (6 bases). The CDR3 loop spans 13 amino acids. Germline V gene data show CDR1 as DFQATT and CDR2 as SNEGSKA (reference sequence). V lost 5 bases, J lost 5 bases, and 15 bases lay in between. CDR3 in amino acids: CSAWSGGLYGYTF. The CDR3 region has the DNA TGCAGTGCTTGGTCCGGGGGGCTGTATGGCTACACCTTC.

Many counts were recorded for this clonotype. The chain combines TRBV3-1 with TRBJ2-2; D not certain. Deletions cut 1 base from V and 6 bases from J, with 12 bases between. The CDR3 has 15 amino acids. Germline CDR1 LGHDT, CDR2 YNNKEL (reference sequence). CDR3 DNA sequence: TGTGCCAGCAGCCAAGTAGTCTTCTCTTCCGGGGAGCTGTTTTTT. Its translation: CASSQVVFSSGELFF.

This clonotype was found a few times. This chain joins TRBV7-2 and TRBJ2-3, with TRBD2 matching 8 bases. CDR3 length: 15 residues. V trimming: 5 bases; J trimming: 6 bases; junction bases outside the gene matches: 10. Germline CDR1 is SGHTA and CDR2 is FQGNSA. CDR3 nucleotide sequence: TGTGCCAGCAGCCACACGGGGGGGGCCCGGGATACGCAGTATTTT. Translated, it gives CASSHTGGARDTQYF.

CDR3: CASSESRDRGSHEQYF. The DNA of the CDR3 is TGTGCCAGCAGTGAGAGCCGGGACAGGGGTTCACACGAGCAGTACTTC. This chain uses TRBV2 with TRBJ2-7; 10 bases align to TRBD1. There are 16 residues in the CDR3. The germline V gene has CDR1 SNHLY and CDR2 FYNNEI. After removal of 3 bases from V and 5 bases from J, the junction contained 10 bases not matched to a gene.

This clonotype was picked up many times. V gene TRBV2 combines with J gene TRBJ2-2; TRBD2 agrees at 10 bases. V trimming: 2 bases; J trimming: 0 bases; junction bases outside the gene matches: 3. CDR1 and CDR2 from the germline V gene are SNHLY and FYNNEI. There are 17 residues in the CDR3. CDR3 residues: CASSEPSGGPNTGELFF. The CDR3 DNA follows: TGTGCCAGCAGTGAACCTAGCGGGGGCCCGAACACCGGGGAGCTGTTTTTT.

In this sample, this clonotype turned up a few times. The chain has TRBV20-1 and TRBJ1-2; the match to TRBD1 covers 7 bases. The CDR3 loop spans 13 amino acids. V was pared by 4 bases and J by 7 bases, with 9 bases of the junction left unmatched. Looked up from germline, CDR1 is DFQATT and CDR2 is SNEGSKA (reference sequence). CDR3 loop: CSAINRGGSGYTF. CDR3 coding DNA: TGCAGTGCTATTAACAGGGGCGGCTCTGGCTACACCTTC.